The source of this T cell receptor beta chain is a study of blood T cell repertoires in COVID-19 (dated by TCRdb to 2020 to 2022). General notes on the study: The collaborator samples originated in the United States, Italy and Spain and spanned the acute and convalescent phases of COVID-19. The samples were drawn from two sources: the first 160 participants of the ongoing ImmuneRACE study, and about 1,300 subjects contributed by 6 global collaborators. The material from the prospective study consisted of cDNA or gDNA derived from T cells, B-cell-depleted T cells, or PBMCs. Deeply sampled blood TCRbeta repertoires from subjects exposed to, actively infected with, or recovered from COVID-19 were included in the dataset. The repertoires were released in a freely available public database intended as a resource for research on the immune response to SARS-CoV-2. Where available, HLA class I and class II types were taken from metadata supplied by the sample provider and were not determined by assay-based typing. Nearly every sample came with metadata listing a de-identified subject ID, COVID-19 status, age in years and sex.

Worth noting for this clone: The specificity of this receptor is unknown. No base qualities exist here, and no much larger clone lies one base off it.

The immunoSEQ Assay, a bias-controlled multiplex PCR, was used to amplify TCRbeta CDR3 regions from genomic DNA. For the original study's pipeline: The number of nucleated cells in each sample was estimated from the amplification of reference gene primers within the assay. Sequence reads were collapsed and filtered to measure the absolute abundance of every unique TCRbeta CDR3 rearrangement. For each sample, productive Simpson clonality was calculated by taking the square root of Simpson's diversity index across productive rearrangements. TCRdb obtained this table from immuneACCESS and retained in-frame rearrangements with V and J assigned. These tables miss some clones; where compared with another copy, unresolved V genes account for less than half of the shortfall, and the remainder is unexplained. D and trimming were read from the DNA, whereas the V and J calls and clone size are those reported in that table. This sample is represented by 130,000 or so clones; 65% to 85% of them were singletons. Of the sample, about 6.3% falls within the top ten clones.

Overall study outcomes, separate from this receptor: Clinical and demographic metadata were provided uncurated, with the amount varying by source and participant.

Whole blood was collected in K2EDTA tubes by collaborating institutions according to the institutions' own protocols. For TCRbeta analysis, collaborator samples were shipped as frozen whole blood, as isolated PBMCs, or as DNA extracted from either sample type. Trimming costs V 3 bases and J 2 bases, and their ends lie 10 bases apart. Via the germline V gene, CDR1 is LGHNT and CDR2 FRNRAP. The CDR3, cysteine through phenylalanine, is 14 amino acids long. Of the read, only the CDR3 DNA is kept; its 42 bases are in frame from base 1. The receptor's source is a man older than 75 with active or convalescent COVID-19. This sequence uses TRBV12-5 and TRBJ1-2; the D gene is perhaps TRBD1, on 5 matching bases. Sequencing used peripheral blood. The encoded CDR3 is CASGFDRSNYGYTF. The nucleotides read TGTGCTAGTGGTTTCGACAGATCCAACTATGGCTACACCTTC.